This T cell receptor beta chain appears in the sequencing data of a study of T cell responses to AZD1222 COVID-19 vaccine (TCRdb year 2021). A note on the overall study: AZD1222 recipients given second doses at about 4 weeks or at about 12 weeks were pooled, since spike-specific TCR depth and breadth were not found to differ between the two schedules. Trial participants were enrolled into age subgroups of 18-55, 56-69 and 70-plus years, which contained around 140, 26 and 57 TCR-sequenced participants, respectively. TCR sequencing covered more than 230 trial participants: 207 given two doses of AZD1222 and about 26 given two doses of MenACWY control vaccine.

What the time point label conveys for this sample: baseline before first vaccination. Vaccinee samples were obtained from the UK trials COV001 and COV002, which included a single-blind randomized controlled phase 2/3 trial of AZD1222 (ChAdOx1 nCoV-19) in healthy adults. For TCRbeta chain sequencing, PBMC samples were collected from trial participants at day 0 and at day 28 after the second dose. The CDR3 regions of human TCRbeta chains were analyzed by immunosequencing. In the original analysis: Repertoire TCRs were matched against a reference library of SARS-CoV-2-specific TCRs generated with the MIRA antigen-specificity platform. Breadth was defined as the fraction of unique TCRs that were SARS-CoV-2-associated. Depth was defined as the fraction of total T cells that were SARS-CoV-2-associated. Using the MIRA data, each spike-specific TCR was mapped to the spike region that the TCR reacts to and placed in a CD4 or CD8 class. Log10-transformed breadth and depth values were compared by one-way ANOVA with Sidak's multiple comparisons tests. Imported from immuneACCESS, the table was reduced by TCRdb to in-frame sequences with V and J called. These copies leave out some clones; in studies compared against another copy, an unresolved V gene accounts for under half, and the cause of the remainder is not known. For V, J and clone size, that table is used; D and trimming come from the DNA. A total of tens of thousands of clones appear in this sample, under 95% of them only once. The ten most abundant clones make up 22% of the sample.

Of note for this clone: Its antigen is unknown. Per-nucleotide qualities are absent, and no much larger clonotype sits a single base away.

From its cysteine to its phenylalanine, the CDR3 spans 17 amino acids. Just CDR3 DNA is preserved here, 51 bases in frame from base 1. V is shortened by 4 bases, J by 0 bases, and the region joining them spans 15 bases. CDR1 LGHNA and CDR2 YNFKEQ are derived from the germline V gene. The research as a whole found: After two AZD1222 doses, both the breadth and the depth of spike-specific TCRs were significantly higher than at day 0 and than in MenACWY recipients. Only a handful of AZD1222 recipients were SARS-CoV-2 seropositive at baseline, limiting conclusions about previously exposed vaccinees. Vaccine-associated CD4 TCRs spanned the whole spike protein, with dominant responses in regions 160-218 and 743-854. No day 14 peak-response samples were available, so repertoires were characterized only after the peak T cell response. The 56-69-year group was small, and its depth increase did not reach significance, likely because of low power. Reportedly, almost half of the unique spike-specific TCRs recognized epitopes lying outside the regions that are mutated in the B.1.351 and B.1.1.7 variants. Participants were mostly white British and included more females than males, and it was suggested by the authors that clonal diversity may have been underestimated.

The receptor's source is an adult in good health. Specimen: peripheral blood, collected on day 0 of AZD1222 vaccination. The receptor chain draws on TRBV4-2 and TRBJ2-2; a weak D assignment points to TRBD2 (7 bases agree). The encoded CDR3 is CASSRRAGAANTGELFF. The base sequence is TGTGCCAGCAGCCGTCGTGCGGGGGCCGCGAACACCGGGGAGCTGTTTTTT.